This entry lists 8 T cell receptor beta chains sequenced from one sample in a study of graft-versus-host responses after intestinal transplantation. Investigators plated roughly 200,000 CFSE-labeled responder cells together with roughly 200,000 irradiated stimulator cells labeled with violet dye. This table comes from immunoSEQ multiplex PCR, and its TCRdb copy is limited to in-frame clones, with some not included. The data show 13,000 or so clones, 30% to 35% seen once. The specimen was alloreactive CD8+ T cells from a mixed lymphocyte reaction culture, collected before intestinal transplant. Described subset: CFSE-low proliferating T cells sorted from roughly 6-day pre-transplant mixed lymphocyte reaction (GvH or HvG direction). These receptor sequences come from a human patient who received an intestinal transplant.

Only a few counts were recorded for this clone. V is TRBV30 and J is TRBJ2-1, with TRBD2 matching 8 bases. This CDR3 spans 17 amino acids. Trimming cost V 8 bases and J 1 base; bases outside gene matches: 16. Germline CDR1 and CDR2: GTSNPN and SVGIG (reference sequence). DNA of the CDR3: TGTGCCCGCCGGCCTTTCAGCGGGAGAAAATCCTACAATGAGCAGTTCTTC. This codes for CARRPFSGRKSYNEQFF.

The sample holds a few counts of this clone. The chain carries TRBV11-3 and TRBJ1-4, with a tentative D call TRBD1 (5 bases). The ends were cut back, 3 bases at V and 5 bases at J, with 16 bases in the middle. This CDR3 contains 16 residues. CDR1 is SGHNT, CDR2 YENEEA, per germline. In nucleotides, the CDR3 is TGTGCCAGCAGCTTTGCCCGGGGAGAGGGGAATGAAAAACTGTTTTTT. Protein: CASSFARGEGNEKLFF. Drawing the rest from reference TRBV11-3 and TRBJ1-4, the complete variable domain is EAGVVQSPRYKIIEKKQPVAFWCNPISGHNTLYWYLQNLGQGPELLIRYENEEAVDDSQLPKDRFSAERLKGVDSTLKIQPAELGDSAVYLCASSFARGEGNEKLFFGSGTQLSVL.

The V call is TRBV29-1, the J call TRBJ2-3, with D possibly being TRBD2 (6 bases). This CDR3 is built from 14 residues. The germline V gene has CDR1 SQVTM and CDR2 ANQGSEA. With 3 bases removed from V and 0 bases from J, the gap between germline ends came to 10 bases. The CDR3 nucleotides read TGCAGCGTTGATCGAAGCGGGAGCACAGATACGCAGTATTTT. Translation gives CSVDRSGSTDTQYF.

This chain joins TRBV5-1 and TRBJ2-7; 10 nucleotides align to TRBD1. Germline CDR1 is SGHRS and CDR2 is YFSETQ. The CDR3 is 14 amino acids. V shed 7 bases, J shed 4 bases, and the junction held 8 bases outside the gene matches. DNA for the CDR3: TGCGCCAGCGAGAGGGGACAGGGGTCATACGAGCAGTACTTC. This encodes CASERGQGSYEQYF.

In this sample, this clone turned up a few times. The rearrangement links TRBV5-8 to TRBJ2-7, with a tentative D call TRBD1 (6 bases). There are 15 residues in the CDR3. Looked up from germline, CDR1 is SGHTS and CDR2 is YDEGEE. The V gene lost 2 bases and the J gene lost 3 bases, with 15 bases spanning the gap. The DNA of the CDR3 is TGTGCCAGCAGCTTTGGCGCAGGGGAGAACTACGAGCAGTACTTC. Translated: CASSFGAGENYEQYF.

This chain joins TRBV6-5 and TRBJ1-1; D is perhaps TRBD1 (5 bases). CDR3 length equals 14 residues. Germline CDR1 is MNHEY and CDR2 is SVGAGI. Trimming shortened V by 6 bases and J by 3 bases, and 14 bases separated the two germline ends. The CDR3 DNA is TGTGCCAGCAGACCGGGACGGGGATACACTGAAGCTTTCTTT. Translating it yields CASRPGRGYTEAFF.

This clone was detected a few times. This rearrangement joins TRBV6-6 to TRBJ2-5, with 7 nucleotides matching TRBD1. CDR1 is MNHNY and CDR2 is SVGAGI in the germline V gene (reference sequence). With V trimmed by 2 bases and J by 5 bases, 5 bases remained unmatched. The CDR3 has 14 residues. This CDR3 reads CASSYRGPRETQYF. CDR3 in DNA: TGTGCCAGCAGTTACAGGGGGCCACGGGAGACCCAGTACTTC.

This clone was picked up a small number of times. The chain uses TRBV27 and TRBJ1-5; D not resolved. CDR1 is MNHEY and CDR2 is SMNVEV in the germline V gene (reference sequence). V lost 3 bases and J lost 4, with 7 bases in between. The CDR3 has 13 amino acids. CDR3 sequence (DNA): TGTGCCAGCAGTTTGCGGGCTAATCAGCCCCAGCATTTT. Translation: CASSLRANQPQHF.